The sample holds a few counts of the clone carrying this TCR beta chain. Antigen: not known. This sample is part of a study of T cells after yellow fever vaccination. As for the study in general: Fractions low in cell number were prepared with SMART-Seq v4 Ultra Low Input.

General study points: Abundant bulk-derived clonotypes could contaminate FACS-sorted repertoires. Subsequent booster samples again held most clones from primary vaccination (96% CD4, about 90% CD8). Although the secondary response was weaker, it peaked faster, at day 5 versus 15.

TCRdb passed the 5' RACE reads through MiXCR, listing each CDR3 protein once. The data show roughly 330,000 distinct CDR3 sequences, 3% to 4.5% seen once. Germline CDR1 and CDR2: WNHNN and SYGVQD (reference sequence). There are 14 residues in the CDR3. Trimming stripped 2 bases from V and 6 bases from J, with 12 bases between. The gene calls are TRBV10-1 and TRBJ2-3; D possibly corresponds to TRBD1 (6 bases). The receptor was isolated from a man younger than 35 who received the YFV17D yellow fever vaccine. The material was PBMCs, obtained 5 days after the yellow fever booster vaccination. In DNA form, the CDR3 reads TGCGCCAGCAGTGAGGGGCCAGGGGCTGATACGCAGTATTTT. It encodes CASSEGPGADTQYF.